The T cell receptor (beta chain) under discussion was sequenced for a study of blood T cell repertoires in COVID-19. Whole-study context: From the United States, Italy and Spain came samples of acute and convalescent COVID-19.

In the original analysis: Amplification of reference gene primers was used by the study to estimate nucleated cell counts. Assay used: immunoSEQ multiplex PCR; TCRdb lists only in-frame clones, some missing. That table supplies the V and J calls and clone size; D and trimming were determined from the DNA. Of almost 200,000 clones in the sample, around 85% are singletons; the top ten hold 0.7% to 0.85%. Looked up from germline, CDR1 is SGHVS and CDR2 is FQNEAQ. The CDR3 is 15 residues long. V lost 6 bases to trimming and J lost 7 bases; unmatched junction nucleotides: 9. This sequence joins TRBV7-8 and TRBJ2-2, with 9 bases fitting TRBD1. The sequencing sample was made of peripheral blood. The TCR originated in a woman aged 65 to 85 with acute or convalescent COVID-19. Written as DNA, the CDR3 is TGTGCCAGCAGGCGGACAGGGGTCGTCGGCGGGGAGCTGTTTTTT. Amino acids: CASRRTGVVGGELFF.